A selection of T cell receptor beta chains follows, all from one sample in a study of blood T cell repertoires in COVID-19. Here immunoSEQ multiplex PCR was the method, and the copy in TCRdb shows in-frame clones only, minus some. The sample carries approximately 120,000 clones, around 78% recorded once. Input material: peripheral blood. Receptors originate from a human donor in a cohort sampled during active COVID-19. Both conserved end residues are part of each CDR3. D genes are given only for firm matches. Size values are once, few and many counts, or a class for expanded clones, and some rows have none.

V	size	D	J	CDR3	DNA
TRBV4-1	few	-	TRBJ2-3	CASSQAAGSDTQYF	TGCGCCAGCAGCCAAGCAGCAGGCAGCGATACGCAGTATTTT
TRBV7-7	-	-	TRBJ2-5	CASSRDLEEETQYF	TGTGCCAGCAGCCGAGACCTCGAGGAGGAGACCCAGTACTTC
TRBV18	-	-	TRBJ2-7	CASSQQGLGYEQYF	TGTGCCAGCTCACAGCAGGGGTTAGGCTACGAGCAGTACTTC
TRBV27	once	TRBD1	TRBJ2-3	CASRLRDRATDTQYF	TGTGCCAGCAGGCTCAGGGACAGGGCCACAGATACGCAGTATTTT
TRBV30	-	TRBD1	TRBJ1-2	CAWTPGTAYYGYTF	TGTGCCTGGACCCCCGGGACAGCGTACTATGGCTACACCTTC
TRBV5-1	once	-	TRBJ2-7	CASSDMDRLAYEQYF	TGCGCCAGCAGCGACATGGACAGACTAGCTTACGAGCAGTACTTC
TRBV3-1/TRBV3-2	-	TRBD2	TRBJ2-5	CASSQIAGLAGGLTETQYF	TGTGCCAGCAGCCAGATCGCGGGACTAGCGGGGGGGCTTACGGAGACCCAGTACTTC
TRBV5-4	-	-	TRBJ1-2	CASSLERYGYTF	TGTGCCAGCAGCTTGGAGAGATATGGCTACACCTTC
TRBV6-5	-	TRBD1	TRBJ2-5	CASRRRTGSPETQYF	TGTGCCAGCAGACGTCGGACAGGGAGTCCAGAGACCCAGTACTTC
TRBV18	once	-	TRBJ1-1	CASPPRGQNTEAFF	TGTGCCAGCCCCCCGAGGGGACAGAACACTGAAGCTTTCTTT
TRBV25-1	-	TRBD1	TRBJ2-4	CASSEWGTGEGIQYF	TGTGCCAGCAGTGAATGGGGGACAGGGGAGGGCATTCAGTACTTC
TRBV6-5	few	TRBD1	TRBJ1-5	CASSRLTGAHQPQHF	TGTGCCAGCAGCCGACTGACAGGGGCTCATCAGCCCCAGCATTTT
TRBV5-1	-	TRBD1	TRBJ1-1	CASSMEGQGTTEAFF	TGCGCCAGCAGCATGGAGGGACAGGGGACCACTGAAGCTTTCTTT
TRBV30	-	-	TRBJ2-7	CAAGREYEQYF	TGTGCCGCCGGCAGGGAATACGAGCAGTACTTC
TRBV27	-	-	TRBJ2-7	CASSRQVSPYEQYF	TGTGCCAGCAGCCGACAGGTGTCCCCCTACGAGCAGTACTTC
TRBV7-8	few	TRBD1	TRBJ2-7	CASSFRQGVGYEQYF	TGTGCCAGCAGCTTTCGACAGGGGGTAGGGTACGAGCAGTACTTC
TRBV6-5	-	-	TRBJ2-7	CASRQGPYEQYF	TGTGCCAGCAGGCAGGGGCCCTACGAGCAGTACTTC
TRBV27	-	-	TRBJ1-1	CASSPVSPRGAAFF	TGTGCCAGCAGCCCGGTGTCCCCCCGGGGGGCTGCTTTCTTT
TRBV7-9	few	-	TRBJ1-2	CASSLGMGSGYTF	TGTGCCAGCAGCTTAGGAATGGGGAGCGGCTACACCTTC
TRBV5-4	-	TRBD2	TRBJ2-3	CASSFKGEGHTQYF	TGTGCCAGCAGCTTTAAAGGGGAGGGTCATACGCAGTATTTT